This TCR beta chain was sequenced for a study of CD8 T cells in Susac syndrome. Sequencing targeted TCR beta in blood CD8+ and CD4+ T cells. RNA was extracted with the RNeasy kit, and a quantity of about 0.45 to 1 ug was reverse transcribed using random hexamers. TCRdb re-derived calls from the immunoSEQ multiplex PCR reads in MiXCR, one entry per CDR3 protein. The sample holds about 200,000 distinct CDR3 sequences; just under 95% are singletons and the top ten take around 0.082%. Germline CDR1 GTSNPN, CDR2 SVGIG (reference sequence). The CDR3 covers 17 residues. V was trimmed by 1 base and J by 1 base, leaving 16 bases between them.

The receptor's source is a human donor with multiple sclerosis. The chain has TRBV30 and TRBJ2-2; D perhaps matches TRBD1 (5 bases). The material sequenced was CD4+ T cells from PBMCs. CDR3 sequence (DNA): TGTGCCTGGAGTGCGGCCGGACATACTCGGAACACCGGGGAGCTGTTTTTT. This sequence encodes CAWSAAGHTRNTGELFF.